The present TCR beta chain was sequenced within a study of shared clonotypes between healthy human individuals. Per the germline V gene, CDR1 is MNHNY and CDR2 is SVGAGI (reference sequence). V was shortened by 6 bases and J by 2 bases, with 18 bases between the two germline ends. This CDR3 is 16 amino acids long. Assay: immunoSEQ multiplex PCR; the TCRdb copy retains only in-frame clones and omits some. The repertoire has about 680,000 clones, about two thirds of them found once; the top ten carry around 1.8%. This clonotype was sampled from a woman aged 25-40 years in good health. The V call is TRBV6-6, the J call TRBJ2-3, with D perhaps being TRBD1 or TRBD2 (5 bases each). The sequenced sample consisted of memory CD4+ T cells sorted from blood. Sample subset: CD45RA-negative fraction. The CDR3 protein is CASSNQEVGTTDTQYF. CDR3 nucleotides: TGTGCCAGCAGCAACCAAGAGGTCGGGACCACAGATACGCAGTATTTT.